This T cell receptor beta chain was found in a study of blood T cell repertoires in COVID-19. This clone was counted only a few times. Germline CDR1 is SGHTS and CDR2 is YDEGEE. V lost 4 bases and J 0 bases, leaving 11 bases between the germline ends. CDR3 length: 15 residues. The assay was immunoSEQ multiplex PCR, and TCRdb's table has in-frame clones only and misses some. This sample has more than 150,000 clones, with approximately 80% found just once. The sequencing sample was made of peripheral blood. This clonotype originated in a man between 65 and 85 years old who had recovered from COVID-19. This sequence joins TRBV5-8 and TRBJ1-3; the D gene is possibly TRBD1 (5 bases). The CDR3 region is CASSLRQSSGNTIYF. The CDR3 bases are TGTGCCAGCAGCCTTAGACAGAGCTCTGGAAACACCATATATTTT.